This note documents a single T cell receptor beta chain sequence. Its cognate antigen is unknown. PBMCs were cryopreserved, and 1.5 to 2 micrograms of genomic DNA from them went into TCR beta libraries. The sample belongs to a study of cytotoxic CD8 clonotypes in ibrutinib-treated CLL. Background on the study: Response samples were obtained once patients had received a median 12 months of treatment, range 6 to 36. Study outcomes and limitations: Clonotypes that were public were uncommon, and they contracted or stayed stable on treatment.

Assay used: immunoSEQ multiplex PCR; TCRdb lists only in-frame clones, some missing. The sample carries some 200,000 clones, approximately 70% recorded once. V lost 2 bases and J lost 7, with 9 bases in between. Germline CDR1 reads MNHEY; CDR2 reads SVGAGI. The length of the CDR3 is 14 residues. The material sequenced was PBMCs, taken after 12 months of ibrutinib treatment. This sequence was found in a human donor with chronic lymphocytic leukemia. The chain couples TRBV6-5 to TRBJ1-6; D is unclear. The CDR3 sequence is CASSYRITNSPLHF. The CDR3 coding sequence is TGTGCCAGCAGTTACCGTATTACAAATTCACCCCTCCACTTT.